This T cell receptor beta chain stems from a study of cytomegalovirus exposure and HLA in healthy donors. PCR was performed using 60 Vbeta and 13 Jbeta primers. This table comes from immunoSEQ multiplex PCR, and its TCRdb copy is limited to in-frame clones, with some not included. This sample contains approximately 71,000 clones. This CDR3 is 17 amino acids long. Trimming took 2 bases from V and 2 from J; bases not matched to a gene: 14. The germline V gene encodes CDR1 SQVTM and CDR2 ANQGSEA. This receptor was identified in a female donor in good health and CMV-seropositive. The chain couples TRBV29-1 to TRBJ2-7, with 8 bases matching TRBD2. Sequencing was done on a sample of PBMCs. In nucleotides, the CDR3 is TGCAGCGTTGAATTCGCGAGCGGGGGTCGACAGGCCTACGAGCAGTACTTC. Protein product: CSVEFASGGRQAYEQYF.